The 21 T cell receptor beta chains below come from one sample, sequenced in a study of T-cell reconstitution after alpha-beta-depleted transplantation in children. Unique molecular identifiers were incorporated when the TCRbeta library was constructed. MiXCR, run by TCRdb on the PCR reads, gives a single entry per CDR3 protein. The data show more than 85,000 distinct CDR3 sequences, with 10% seen just once and approximately 8% held by the top ten. This specimen was PBMCs from the stem cell graft donor, taken from the stem cell graft. The receptors stem from a human donor who donated a stem cell graft to a child with acute lymphoblastic leukemia.

This clonotype was recorded at least ten times. The chain carries TRBV5-1 and TRBJ2-1; D remains unclear. The CDR3 sequence is 12 residues long. The germline gives CDR1 SGHRS, CDR2 YFSETQ. V was trimmed by 1 base and J by 6 bases, leaving 5 bases between them. CDR3 in amino acids: CASSLTANEQFF. The CDR3 bases are TGCGCCAGCAGCTTGACCGCCAATGAGCAGTTCTTC.

The rearrangement links TRBV19 to TRBJ2-1; D possibly corresponds to TRBD2 (6 bases). Germline loops: CDR1 LNHDA, CDR2 SQIVND (reference sequence). CDR3 length: 15 residues. Trimming shortened V by 6 bases and J by 0 bases, and 12 bases separated the two germline ends. CDR3 DNA sequence: TGTGCCAGTAGACGAATAGCGGACTCCTACAATGAGCAGTTCTTC. Translation: CASRRIADSYNEQFF.

The table lists this clonotype with many counts. This sequence joins TRBV11-2 and TRBJ1-2, with a possible D match to TRBD1 (5 bases). Per the germline V gene, CDR1 is SGHAT and CDR2 is FQNNGV. The CDR3 loop spans 15 amino acids. The V and J ends lost 5 bases and 4 bases respectively, with 17 bases between them. DNA for the CDR3: TGTGCCAGCAGCCCGCTTTCCGGGACGGGCTATGGCTACACCTTC. This codes for CASSPLSGTGYGYTF.

The chain uses TRBV7-6 and TRBJ2-2; no definite D call. Germline CDR1 SGHVS, CDR2 FNYEAQ. This CDR3 spans 14 amino acids. Trimming shortened V by 2 bases and J by 4 bases, and 8 bases separated the two germline ends. CDR3 in amino acids: CASSLPLGTGELFF. The CDR3 DNA is TGTGCCAGCAGCTTACCCCTCGGCACCGGGGAGCTGTTTTTT.

This clonotype showed up many times. This chain joins TRBV28 and TRBJ2-1, with TRBD2 matching over 8 bases. V shed 6 bases, J shed 8 bases, and the junction held 12 bases outside the gene matches. This CDR3 is 15 amino acids long. Germline lookup yields CDR1 MDHEN and CDR2 SYDVKM. CDR3 in DNA: TGTGCCAGCAGCACCGGGACTAGAGGGGAGGATGAGCAGTTCTTC. This sequence encodes CASSTGTRGEDEQFF.

V is TRBV5-4 and J is TRBJ2-3, with 7 bases identical to TRBD2. Trimming at V came to 2 bases and at J to 0 bases, leaving 3 bases not matched to a gene. This CDR3 is built from 15 residues. Germline values: CDR1 SGHNT, CDR2 YYREEE (reference sequence). CDR3 amino acids: CASSLAGRSTDTQYF. In nucleotides, the CDR3 is TGTGCCAGCAGCTTAGCGGGGCGAAGCACAGATACGCAGTATTTT.

The chain recombines TRBV7-9 with TRBJ2-1; TRBD2 matches at 9 bases. The V gene end was trimmed by 1 base and the J gene end by 9 bases; junction bases not matched to a gene: 10. The CDR3 spans 16 residues. From germline, CDR1 is SEHNR and CDR2 FQNEAQ (reference sequence). The CDR3 spells CASSLDGLAIPGEQFF. For the CDR3, the DNA is TGTGCCAGCAGCTTAGACGGACTAGCGATCCCGGGTGAGCAGTTCTTC.

This clonotype was seen repeatedly, ten times or more. DNA for the CDR3: TGTGCCAGCATTAGGACGGTGAACACTGAAGCTTTCTTT. Protein: CASIRTVNTEAFF. The V and J genes are TRBV2 and TRBJ1-1; no clear D gene. Germline V lookup: CDR1 SNHLY, CDR2 FYNNEI. CDR3 size: 13 residues. The germline V and J ends were trimmed by 7 bases and 0 bases, with 9 bases remaining between them.

In its sample, this clonotype was seen many times. The V and J genes are TRBV4-1 and TRBJ2-5, with D unclear. Trimming pared 1 base from V and 4 bases from J, leaving 10 bases between. CDR3 length: 14 amino acids. The V gene's germline CDR1 is MGHRA and CDR2 YSYEKL. CDR3 protein: CASSQVSGRETQYF. In DNA, the CDR3 is TGCGCCAGCAGCCAAGTCTCGGGTCGAGAGACCCAGTACTTC.

This clonotype was recorded many times. The chain combines TRBV5-1 with TRBJ2-3, with 8 bases lining up with TRBD2. Germline V gives CDR1 SGHRS, CDR2 YFSETQ. V dropped 1 base and J dropped 5; count of bases not matched to a gene: 6. This CDR3 has 15 residues. This CDR3 is CASSLSTSDRDTQYF. CDR3 in DNA: TGCGCCAGCAGCTTGTCGACTAGCGACAGAGATACGCAGTATTTT.

This clonotype was seen at least ten times. V is TRBV6-2 or TRBV6-3 and J is TRBJ2-1; a possible D gene is TRBD1 (5 bases). Germline assignment: CDR1 MNHEY and CDR2 SVGEGT. The CDR3 length is 13 residues. Trimming took off 6 bases at V and 1 base at J, with 7 bases between the two ends. The CDR3 nucleotides are TGTGCCAGCAGAGCAGGGTCCTACAATGAGCAGTTCTTC. It codes for CASRAGSYNEQFF.

This clonotype came up many times. J is TRBJ2-7 and V is TRBV20-1; D unresolved. CDR1 DFQATT and CDR2 SNEGSKA come from the germline V gene (reference sequence). CDR3 length: 14 amino acids. Trimming stripped 6 bases from V and 3 bases from J, with 18 bases between. CDR3 in DNA: TGCAGTGCCGCTAGATACCGGACCCGCTACGAGCAGTACTTC. It specifies CSAARYRTRYEQYF.

CDR3 nucleotides: TGTGCCAGCAGTTTATCGATTTCTGGGACAGGGAGCCTTTCTGGCTACACCTTC. It yields the protein CASSLSISGTGSLSGYTF. This chain uses TRBV27 with TRBJ1-2; 9 bases agree with TRBD1. The CDR3 loop spans 18 amino acids. V shed 0 bases, J shed 7 bases, and the junction held 15 bases outside the gene matches. Germline V lookup: CDR1 MNHEY, CDR2 SMNVEV (reference sequence).

Ten or more counts support this clonotype. The CDR3 region has the DNA TGTGCCAGCAGCTTGGTGGGGTTTGCCTACGAGCAGTACTTC. Encoded protein: CASSLVGFAYEQYF. The chain has TRBV5-5 and TRBJ2-7; D not resolved. CDR1 SGHKS and CDR2 YYEKEE come from the germline V gene (reference sequence). The CDR3 is 14 amino acids. The V gene lost 0 bases and the J gene lost 2 bases, with 9 bases spanning the gap. Drawing the rest from reference TRBV5-5 and TRBJ2-7, the complete variable domain is DAGVTQSPTHLIKTRGQQVTLRCSPISGHKSVSWYQQVLGQGPQFIFQYYEKEERGRGNFPDRFSARQFPNYSSELNVNALLLGDSALYLCASSLVGFAYEQYFGPGTRLTVT.

This clonotype was observed at least ten times. The chain couples TRBV27 to TRBJ1-5; D gene ambiguous. Germline V gene sequence: CDR1 MNHEY, CDR2 SMNVEV (reference sequence). CDR3 length: 17 residues. Trimming cost V 5 bases and J 5 bases, with 22 bases left between them. CDR3 DNA: TGTGCCAGCAGTCCCCTATCGAATACTGGAATATATCAGCCCCAGCATTTT. Translation gives CASSPLSNTGIYQPQHF.

This clonotype was found many times. This sequence joins TRBV4-3 and TRBJ2-3; no firm D call. The V end lost 0 bases, the J end lost 5 bases, and 9 bases lay between the germline ends. The CDR3 is made up of 14 amino acids. Looked up from germline, CDR1 is LGHNA and CDR2 is YSLEER. CDR3 sequence reads: CASSQDSVRDTQYF. CDR3 sequence (DNA): TGCGCCAGCAGCCAAGATTCGGTCAGAGATACGCAGTATTTT.

Notes on this clonotype: A read error is possible here, since a much larger clone lies one base away. J is TRBJ2-6 and V is TRBV7-2, with D tentatively TRBD2 (5 bases). The CDR3 is 15 residues long. In germline, CDR1 is SGHTA, CDR2 FQGNSA. DNA for the CDR3: TGTTCCAGCAGCCAGCGGACGGCTGGGGCCAACGTCCTGACTTTC. Translating it yields CSSSQRTAGANVLTF.

In this sample, this clonotype turned up many times. V usage is TRBV5-1 and J usage is TRBJ2-1; D is possibly TRBD1 or TRBD2 (5 bases each). V was pared by 1 base and J by 0 bases, with 8 bases between. Per the germline V gene, CDR1 is SGHRS and CDR2 is YFSETQ. This CDR3 comprises 15 residues. CDR3 DNA sequence: TGCGCCAGCAGCTTGCGGGGCGACTCCTACAATGAGCAGTTCTTC. Protein: CASSLRGDSYNEQFF.

The table lists this clonotype with many counts. The chain uses TRBV7-2 and TRBJ1-5; D remains unclear. Trimming shortened V by 5 bases and J by 7 bases, and 12 bases separated the two germline ends. Per the germline V gene, CDR1 is SGHTA and CDR2 is FQGNSA. This CDR3 is 13 amino acids long. The DNA of the CDR3 is TGTGCCAGCAGCGCCGCCGGGTACCAGCCCCAGCATTTT. Its translation: CASSAAGYQPQHF.

This clonotype was seen ten or more times. The V call is TRBV7-8, the J call TRBJ2-5, with a tentative D call TRBD1 (6 bases). The CDR3 is made up of 15 amino acids. Trimming pared 2 bases from V and 2 bases from J, leaving 12 bases between. CDR1 is SGHVS and CDR2 is FQNEAQ in the germline V gene. The CDR3 DNA reads TGTGCCAGCAGCTTAATAGGACAGCGGCAAGAGACCCAGTACTTC. Translation: CASSLIGQRQETQYF.

This clonotype came up a few times. The rearrangement links TRBV4-2 to TRBJ2-5, with D perhaps matching TRBD1 (5 bases). The V and J ends lost 4 bases and 5 bases respectively, with 14 bases between them. Germline assignment: CDR1 LGHNA and CDR2 YNFKEQ. The length of the CDR3 is 14 residues. CDR3 loop: CASSPGKRPETQYF. The DNA for the CDR3 is TGTGCCAGCAGCCCAGGGAAGCGTCCGGAGACCCAGTACTTC.